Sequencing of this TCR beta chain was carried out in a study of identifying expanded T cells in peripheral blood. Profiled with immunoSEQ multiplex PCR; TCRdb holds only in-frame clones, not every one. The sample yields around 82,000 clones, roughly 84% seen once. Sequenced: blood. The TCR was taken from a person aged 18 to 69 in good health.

CDR3: CASSPETGGDFGYTF. CDR3 sequence (DNA): TGCGCCAGCAGCCCAGAGACAGGGGGCGATTTTGGCTACACCTTC. The chain joins TRBV4-1 to TRBJ1-2; TRBD1 matches 10 bases. Germline CDR1 and CDR2: MGHRA and YSYEKL. The CDR3 is 15 amino acids. Trimming cost V 4 bases and J 7 bases; bases outside gene matches: 9.